Listed here are 28 T cell receptor beta chains from one sample, sequenced in a study of beta chain features in type 1 diabetes. No cognate antigen is known for these TCRs. Expressed TCRB transcripts were sequenced because the entire RNA isolate underwent reverse transcription. Sequencing used immunoSEQ multiplex PCR; TCRdb keeps in-frame clones, though not all of them. The sample records 550,000 to 850,000 clones, over 10% being singletons. Study-wide points: Shorter TCRB CDR3s, moderately but significantly so, were found in Type 1 diabetes patients in all four CD4+ subsets.

Specimen: naive CD4+ T cells from blood. These receptors originate from a man between 18 and 35 years old with type 1 diabetes.

The chain combines TRBV7-9 with TRBJ1-2; 7 nucleotides match TRBD1. V was clipped by 6 bases and J by 6 bases; unmatched bases: 7. This CDR3 contains 13 residues. Germline V gives CDR1 SEHNR, CDR2 FQNEAQ (reference sequence). The CDR3 nucleotides are TGTGCCAGCAGTAAACAGGGGAACAATGGCTACACCTTC. This gives the protein CASSKQGNNGYTF.

A few counts support this clone. The chain combines TRBV27 with TRBJ1-5; D may be TRBD1 (5 bases). The length of the CDR3 is 14 residues. Germline CDR1 and CDR2: MNHEY and SMNVEV (reference sequence). V dropped 2 bases and J dropped 2 bases, with 7 bases sitting between them. CDR3 coding DNA: TGTGCCAGCAGTTTACAGGGAGGCAATCAGCCCCAGCATTTT. Amino acids: CASSLQGGNQPQHF.

This chain links TRBV5-1 with TRBJ1-1; D is ambiguous. The CDR3 extends over 13 amino acids. V gave up 0 bases and J gave up 8 bases, with 11 bases separating them. From germline, CDR1 is SGHRS and CDR2 YFSETQ. The CDR3 protein is CASSLVGYSEAFF. The CDR3 DNA reads TGCGCCAGCAGCTTGGTTGGGTACTCGGAAGCTTTCTTT.

The CDR3 DNA is TGTGCCCTTAGGGAGTTGGGGGAAAAACTGTTTTTT. Protein sequence: CALRELGEKLFF. The chain is built from TRBV30 and TRBJ1-4, with D hard to call. Germline lookup yields CDR1 GTSNPN and CDR2 SVGIG (reference sequence). V was trimmed by 8 bases and J by 8 bases, leaving 15 bases between them. The CDR3 is 12 residues long. Looking up the rest from reference TRBV30 and TRBJ1-4 gives the full variable domain: SQTIHQWPATLVQPVGSPLSLECTVEGTSNPNLYWYRQAAGRGLQLLFYSVGIGQISSEVPQNLSASRPQDRQFILSSKKLLLSDSGFYLCALRELGEKLFFGSGTQLSVL.

The chain recombines TRBV30 with TRBJ1-1, with a possible D match to TRBD1 (5 bases). Germline V lookup: CDR1 GTSNPN, CDR2 SVGIG (reference sequence). CDR3 length: 15 amino acids. Trimming removed 4 bases from V and 1 base from J, with 16 bases in between. The CDR3 loop is CAWTTSGHSNTEAFF. CDR3 coding DNA: TGTGCCTGGACCACAAGCGGACACTCGAACACTGAAGCTTTCTTT.

This clone appeared a few times. The genes are TRBV6-1 and TRBJ1-2; D is undetermined. Deletions cut 0 bases from V and 7 bases from J, with 3 bases between. Germline-derived CDR1 and CDR2 are MNHNS and SASEGT. The CDR3 length is 11 residues. The DNA of the CDR3 is TGTGCCAGCAGTGAAGCCGGTGGCTACACCTTC. It yields the protein CASSEAGGYTF.

This clone was observed a handful of times. CDR3 protein: CASRGGNRETQYF. The CDR3 DNA sequence: TGTGCCAGCAGAGGAGGCAACCGGGAGACCCAGTACTTC. The chain carries TRBV25-1 and TRBJ2-5; a possible D gene is TRBD2 (5 bases). Germline lookup yields CDR1 MGHDK and CDR2 SYGVNS. CDR3 length: 13 residues. The V gene lost 6 bases and the J gene lost 5 bases, with 13 bases spanning the gap.

This clone has more than one count but fewer than ten. This chain joins TRBV2 and TRBJ2-2, with D possibly being TRBD1 or TRBD2 (5 bases each). Germline CDR1 is SNHLY and CDR2 is FYNNEI. V was trimmed by 1 base and J by 3 bases, leaving 9 bases between them. The CDR3 has 15 residues. The CDR3 loop reads CASSEDVGDTGELFF. In DNA, the CDR3 is TGTGCCAGCAGTGAAGATGTGGGGGACACCGGGGAGCTGTTTTTT.

In its sample, this clone was seen a few times. The rearrangement joins TRBV28 to TRBJ2-4; weak D call: TRBD2 (7 bases). The CDR3 is made up of 12 amino acids. Germline V gives CDR1 MDHEN, CDR2 SYDVKM. V was pared by 8 bases and J by 7 bases, with 12 bases between. The CDR3 sequence is CASVSGGNIQYF. DNA for the CDR3: TGTGCCAGCGTCTCGGGGGGCAACATTCAGTACTTC.

The chain combines TRBV30 with TRBJ2-3, with D possibly matching TRBD2 (6 bases). The length of the CDR3 is 15 residues. Per the germline V gene, CDR1 is GTSNPN and CDR2 is SVGIG (reference sequence). Trimming left V 0 bases short and J 0 bases short, with 10 bases between. CDR3 DNA: TGTGCCTGGAGTGTAGGGGCGGGGAGCACAGATACGCAGTATTTT. This translates into CAWSVGAGSTDTQYF.

This clone was counted a few times. The sample carries other DNA sequences with the same CDR3. The chain carries TRBV9 and TRBJ1-2; D is undetermined. The CDR3 contains 13 residues. Per the germline V gene, CDR1 is SGDLS and CDR2 is YYNGEE. V shed 0 bases and J shed 2 bases, with 5 bases lying between them. This chain's CDR3 is CASSVGGNYGYTF. The CDR3 DNA sequence: TGTGCCAGCAGCGTAGGAGGGAACTATGGCTACACCTTC. Supplemented by reference TRBV9 and TRBJ1-2, the full variable domain reads DSGVTQTPKHLITATGQRVTLRCSPRSGDLSVYWYQQSLDQGLQFLIQYYNGEERAKGNILERFSAQQFPDLHSELNLSSLELGDSALYFCASSVGGNYGYTFGSGTRLTVV.

This chain links TRBV19 with TRBJ2-7; 10 nucleotides agree with TRBD1. Germline V CDR1 and CDR2: LNHDA, SQIVND (reference sequence). V lost 3 bases and J lost 2; bases outside the gene matches: 4. There are 15 residues in the CDR3. CDR3 region: CASSIGTGVPYEQYF. The CDR3 DNA sequence: TGTGCCAGTAGTATCGGGACAGGGGTCCCCTACGAGCAGTACTTC.

This chain joins TRBV6-1 and TRBJ2-2; TRBD2 is a possible D gene (6 bases). From germline, CDR1 is MNHNS and CDR2 SASEGT. The V end was cut by 0 bases, the J end by 4 bases, with 18 bases between. CDR3 length equals 18 residues. This chain's CDR3 is CASSEALEGGPFTGELFF. Here the CDR3 DNA reads TGTGCCAGCAGTGAAGCGCTTGAGGGAGGACCTTTCACCGGGGAGCTGTTTTTT.

This clone was found a few times. The chain combines TRBV5-1 with TRBJ2-5; 8 bases are a match to TRBD2. Germline V CDR1 and CDR2: SGHRS, YFSETQ. This CDR3 is 15 amino acids long. The V segment lost 3 bases and the J segment 4 bases; nucleotides outside the gene matches: 8. The CDR3 is CASSSGLAWAETQYF. The CDR3 region has the DNA TGCGCCAGCAGCTCAGGACTAGCCTGGGCAGAGACCCAGTACTTC. Full variable domain (missing parts from reference TRBV5-1 and TRBJ2-5): KAGVTQTPRYLIKTRGQQVTLSCSPISGHRSVSWYQQTPGQGLQFLFEYFSETQRNKGNFPGRFSGRQFSNSRSEMNVSTLELGDSALYLCASSSGLAWAETQYFGPGTRLLVL.

This rearrangement joins TRBV18 to TRBJ2-7; a weak D match, TRBD2 (6 bases). CDR3 length: 15 residues. Trimming took off 3 bases at V and 2 bases at J, with 14 bases between the two ends. Germline V lookup: CDR1 KGHSH, CDR2 LQKENI. CDR3 sequence (DNA): TGTGCCAGCTCACCTGGGCTAGCGAAAGCCTACGAGCAGTACTTC. Translated: CASSPGLAKAYEQYF. The complete variable domain, with remaining parts taken from reference TRBV18 and TRBJ2-7, reads NAGVMQNPRHLVRRRGQEARLRCSPMKGHSHVYWYRQLPEEGLKFMVYLQKENIIDESGMPKERFSAEFPKEGPSILRIQQVVRGDSAAYFCASSPGLAKAYEQYFGPGTRLTVT.

This rearrangement joins TRBV28 to TRBJ2-7; D not resolved. Trimming shortened V by 6 bases and J by 2 bases, and 11 bases separated the two germline ends. The CDR3 loop spans 13 amino acids. Germline V CDR1 and CDR2: MDHEN, SYDVKM. CDR3 coding DNA: TGTGCCAGCAGACCCGGGCCGCCCTACGAGCAGTACTTC. Translation gives CASRPGPPYEQYF.

This clone has only a few counts. This same CDR3 is encoded by further DNA sequences in the sample. The chain is built from TRBV30 and TRBJ2-1; TRBD2 matches 8 bases. CDR1 is GTSNPN and CDR2 is SVGIG in the germline V gene (reference sequence). The ends lost 0 bases at V and 0 bases at J; junction bases unmatched: 4. The CDR3 is made up of 16 amino acids. The CDR3 nucleotides are TGTGCCTGGAGTGTACTAGCGGCTAGCTCCTACAATGAGCAGTTCTTC. Its translation: CAWSVLAASSYNEQFF.

The chain joins TRBV2 to TRBJ2-1; D unresolved. This CDR3 region has 13 residues. V was trimmed by 3 bases and J by 9 bases, leaving 12 bases between them. Looked up from germline, CDR1 is SNHLY and CDR2 is FYNNEI. The DNA for the CDR3 is TGTGCCAGCAGTGACCCCTTTAAGGGTGAGCAGTTCTTC. This encodes CASSDPFKGEQFF.

This clone was counted a few times. The chain combines TRBV5-6 with TRBJ2-7; TRBD1 matches 7 bases. Unmatched junction bases numbered 7, after V lost 4 bases and J lost 12 bases. The CDR3 loop spans 11 amino acids. From germline, CDR1 is SGHDT and CDR2 YYEEEE. The CDR3 reads CASSDRVRRYF. CDR3 coding DNA: TGTGCCAGCAGCGACAGGGTGAGGAGGTACTTC.

This clone appeared a few times. CDR3 DNA sequence: TGTGCCAGCAGCGCAGGGTTCGGCACTGAAGCTTTCTTT. As protein: CASSAGFGTEAFF. The V and J genes are TRBV9 and TRBJ1-1, with a tentative D call TRBD1 (5 bases). Germline loops: CDR1 SGDLS, CDR2 YYNGEE. V shed 3 bases and J shed 4 bases, with 10 bases lying between them. The CDR3 runs to 13 residues.

The chain links TRBV4-1 to TRBJ1-5; 7 bases map to TRBD1. V shed 1 base, J shed 5 bases, and the junction held 2 bases outside the gene matches. The CDR3 runs 14 residues. Germline V lookup: CDR1 MGHRA, CDR2 YSYEKL. CDR3 in amino acids: CASSQGQGDQPQHF. The CDR3 region has the DNA TGCGCCAGCAGCCAAGGACAGGGTGATCAGCCCCAGCATTTT.

Only a few counts were recorded for this clone. V gene TRBV2 combines with J gene TRBJ2-1; D may be TRBD2 (5 bases). This CDR3 has 14 amino acids. The germline V gene has CDR1 SNHLY and CDR2 FYNNEI. The V and J ends lost 4 bases and 2 bases respectively, with 9 bases between them. The CDR3 reads CASSGRAAYNEQFF. The CDR3 bases are TGTGCCAGCAGTGGGCGGGCGGCCTACAATGAGCAGTTCTTC.

This sequence joins TRBV7-6 and TRBJ1-5; no definite D call. Germline CDR1 is SGHVS and CDR2 is FNYEAQ. The CDR3 spans 15 residues. The ends were cut back, 11 bases at V and 0 bases at J, with 17 bases in the middle. In DNA form, the CDR3 reads TGTGCCTCCCGCGGGCAGAAATATAGCAATCAGCCCCAGCATTTT. This gives the protein CASRGQKYSNQPQHF.

This clone was seen more than once but under ten times. The chain links TRBV9 to TRBJ1-3; a weak D match, TRBD1 (6 bases). This CDR3 spans 15 amino acids. Per germline, CDR1 SGDLS and CDR2 YYNGEE. V gave up 3 bases and J gave up 4 bases, with 14 bases separating them. The CDR3 reads CASSAPGARGNTIYF. CDR3 nucleotides: TGTGCCAGCAGCGCCCCAGGGGCACGGGGAAACACCATATATTTT.

This clone was counted a few times. The genes are TRBV18 and TRBJ2-5; unclear D gene. This CDR3 spans 13 amino acids. V lost 3 bases, J lost 2 bases, and 7 bases lay in between. Germline V gene lookup returns CDR1 KGHSH and CDR2 LQKENI. The CDR3 DNA follows: TGTGCCAGCTCACCTACCCTACAAGAGACCCAGTACTTC. This codes for CASSPTLQETQYF.

Only a few counts were recorded for this clone. This rearrangement joins TRBV2 to TRBJ1-5, with 7 nucleotides matching TRBD1. J gave up 7 bases and V 8 bases, and 8 bases lay outside the gene matches. From germline, CDR1 is SNHLY and CDR2 FYNNEI. The CDR3 sequence is 13 residues long. The CDR3 sequence: CASRGQVEQPQHF. The CDR3 DNA follows: TGTGCCAGCCGAGGACAGGTGGAACAGCCCCAGCATTTT.

This clone has only a few counts. This sequence joins TRBV6-7 and TRBJ1-1, with 7 nucleotides matching TRBD1. TRBV6-7 falls under the ORF class, with uncertain function. The trim removed 4 bases at V and 1 base at J, leaving 3 bases unmatched. This CDR3 has 14 amino acids. The CDR3 sequence is CASSCDRANTEAFF. The CDR3 nucleotides are TGTGCCAGCAGTTGCGACAGGGCGAACACTGAAGCTTTCTTT.

V usage is TRBV2 and J usage is TRBJ1-2; D gene ambiguous. The CDR3 sequence is 14 residues long. Germline-derived CDR1 and CDR2 are SNHLY and FYNNEI. The V and J ends lost 4 bases and 4 bases respectively, with 13 bases between them. In DNA form, the CDR3 reads TGTGCCAGCAGTGTCCGGCAGCCTAGCTATGGCTACACCTTC. Its translation: CASSVRQPSYGYTF.